These 8 T cell receptor beta chains originate from one sample sequenced in a study of T cell responses to AZD1222 COVID-19 vaccine. Data came from immunoSEQ multiplex PCR; TCRdb stores just in-frame clones and leaves some out. The data hold more than 150,000 clones, with just over 90% observed a single time. The sequences come from peripheral blood, collected 28 days after the second AZD1222 dose. The receptors originated from an adult who received the AZD1222 COVID-19 vaccine.

The chain employs TRBV6-2 or TRBV6-3 and TRBJ1-5, with 9 bases identical to TRBD1. This CDR3 region has 17 residues. From germline, CDR1 is MNHEY and CDR2 SVGEGT. Trimming took 6 bases from V and 0 from J; bases not matched to a gene: 9. CDR3 protein: CASSLRDRVYSNQPQHF. The CDR3 DNA follows: TGTGCCAGCAGCCTCCGGGACAGGGTTTATAGCAATCAGCCCCAGCATTTT.

The chain joins TRBV11-3 to TRBJ2-5; 8 bases are shared with TRBD1. This CDR3 has 15 amino acids. Trimming took 3 bases from V and 3 from J; bases not matched to a gene: 6. Per the germline V gene, CDR1 is SGHNT and CDR2 is YENEEA. This chain's CDR3 is CASSLGRGPKETQYF. In DNA form, the CDR3 reads TGTGCCAGCAGCTTGGGCAGGGGGCCCAAAGAGACCCAGTACTTC. The entire variable domain, with the rest obtained from reference TRBV11-3 and TRBJ2-5, is as follows: EAGVVQSPRYKIIEKKQPVAFWCNPISGHNTLYWYLQNLGQGPELLIRYENEEAVDDSQLPKDRFSAERLKGVDSTLKIQPAELGDSAVYLCASSLGRGPKETQYFGPGTRLLVL.

This chain uses TRBV27 with TRBJ1-3, with 7 bases matching TRBD1. V was clipped by 5 bases and J by 7 bases; unmatched bases: 5. This CDR3 has 13 amino acids. The germline V gene encodes CDR1 MNHEY and CDR2 SMNVEV (reference sequence). The CDR3 spells CASSDRARNTIYF. CDR3 in DNA: TGTGCCAGCAGTGACAGGGCAAGGAACACCATATATTTT.

The rearrangement joins TRBV18 to TRBJ1-5; TRBD1 is a possible D gene (5 bases). The CDR3 runs to 13 residues. V shed 3 bases and J shed 6 bases, with 9 bases lying between them. Germline assignment: CDR1 KGHSH and CDR2 LQKENI. The CDR3 reads CASSPQGGQPQHF. Written as DNA, the CDR3 is TGTGCCAGCTCACCCCAGGGCGGTCAGCCCCAGCATTTT.

This chain links TRBV12-3 or TRBV12-4 with TRBJ1-6, with D perhaps matching TRBD1 (6 bases). The length of the CDR3 is 13 residues. V was clipped by 4 bases and J by 8 bases, with 9 bases between them. CDR3 sequence: CASSSDSHSPLHF. Written as DNA, the CDR3 is TGTGCCAGCAGTTCGGACAGTCATTCACCCCTCCACTTT.

This sequence joins TRBV27 and TRBJ1-1; TRBD1 is a possible D gene (6 bases). The CDR3 loop spans 15 amino acids. The germline V and J ends were trimmed by 4 bases and 0 bases, with 12 bases remaining between them. Germline-derived CDR1 and CDR2 are MNHEY and SMNVEV (reference sequence). CDR3 DNA: TGTGCCAGCAGTTCCGGACAGACAATGAACACTGAAGCTTTCTTT. Encoded protein: CASSSGQTMNTEAFF.

The chain has TRBV9 and TRBJ1-1; 7 bases are a match to TRBD1. V shed 4 bases and J 7 bases; nucleotides not matched to a gene: 16. This CDR3 region has 16 residues. The germline gives CDR1 SGDLS, CDR2 YYNGEE. The CDR3 nucleotides read TGTGCCAGCAGCCCGAGGGCCCAACAGGGGCCCTATGAAGCTTTCTTT. Amino acids: CASSPRAQQGPYEAFF.

This clone was seen only once. The V call is TRBV27, the J call TRBJ2-5; 12 nucleotides line up with TRBD1. CDR1 and CDR2 from the germline V gene are MNHEY and SMNVEV (reference sequence). The ends lost 7 bases at V and 5 bases at J; junction bases unmatched: 8. The CDR3 runs 15 residues. This CDR3 reads CASMGQGASRETQYF. The CDR3 bases are TGTGCCAGCATGGGACAGGGGGCCTCAAGGGAGACCCAGTACTTC.